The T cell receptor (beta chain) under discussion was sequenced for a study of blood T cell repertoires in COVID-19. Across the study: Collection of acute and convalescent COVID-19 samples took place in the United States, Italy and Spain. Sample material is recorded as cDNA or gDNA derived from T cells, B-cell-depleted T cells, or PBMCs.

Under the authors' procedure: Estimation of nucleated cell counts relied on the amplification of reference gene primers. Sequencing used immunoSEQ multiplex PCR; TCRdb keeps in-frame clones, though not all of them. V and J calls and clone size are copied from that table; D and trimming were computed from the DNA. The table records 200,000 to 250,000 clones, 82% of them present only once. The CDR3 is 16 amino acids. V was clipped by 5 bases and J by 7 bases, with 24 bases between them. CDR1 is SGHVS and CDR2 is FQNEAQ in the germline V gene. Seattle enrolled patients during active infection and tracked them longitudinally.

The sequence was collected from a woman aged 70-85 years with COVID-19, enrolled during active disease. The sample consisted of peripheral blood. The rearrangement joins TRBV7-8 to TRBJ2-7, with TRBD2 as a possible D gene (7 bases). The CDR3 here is CASSRGGETVLIEQYF. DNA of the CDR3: TGTGCCAGCAGCAGGGGGGGGGAGACGGTTTTGATTGAGCAGTACTTC.